This TCR beta chain originates from a study of shared T cell receptors in the human thymus. Here immunoSEQ multiplex PCR was the method, and the copy in TCRdb shows in-frame clones only, minus some. The profile shows approximately 660,000 clones, approximately 88% of them singletons. Unmatched junction bases numbered 8, after V lost 4 bases and J lost 4 bases. Germline values: CDR1 SGHNT, CDR2 YYREEE (reference sequence). The CDR3 runs 16 residues. In addition, the sample was reused for a study of human thymus T cells. That source reports: Corrective heart surgery yielded resections, and these provided the thymus tissue. Both thymic and peripheral blood repertoires showed apparently biased V and J usage.

The TCR originated in a boy in the first two years of life with a congenital heart defect. The gene calls are TRBV5-4 and TRBJ2-5; 12 bases agree with TRBD1. The sample taken for sequencing was thymocytes. CDR3 bases: TGTGCCAGCAGCCGGTCCGGGACAGGGGGCGGAGAGACCCAGTACTTC. Protein sequence: CASSRSGTGGGETQYF.